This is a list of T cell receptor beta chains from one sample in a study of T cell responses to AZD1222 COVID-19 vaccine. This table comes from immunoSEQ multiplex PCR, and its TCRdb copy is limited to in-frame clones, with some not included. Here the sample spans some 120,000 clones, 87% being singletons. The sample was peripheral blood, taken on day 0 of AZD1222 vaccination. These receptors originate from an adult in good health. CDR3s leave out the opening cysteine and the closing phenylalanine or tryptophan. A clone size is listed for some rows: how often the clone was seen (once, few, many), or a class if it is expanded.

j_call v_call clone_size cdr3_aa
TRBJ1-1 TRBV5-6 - ASSIGRGTEAF
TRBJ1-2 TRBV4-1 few ASSPSGTDYGYT
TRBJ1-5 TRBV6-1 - ASSESGPQH
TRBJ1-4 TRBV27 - ASSWREGEKLF
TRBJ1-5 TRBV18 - ASSPSGQRWGQPQH
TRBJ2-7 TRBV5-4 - ASSVNSGGAAYEQY
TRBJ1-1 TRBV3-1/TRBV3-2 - ASSQGADTEAF
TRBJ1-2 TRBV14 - ASSQEQSPNYGYT
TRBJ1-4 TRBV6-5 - ASRLLYRKLF
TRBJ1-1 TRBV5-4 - ASSSGTGGLGAEAF
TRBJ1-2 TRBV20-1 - SAAQDGYT
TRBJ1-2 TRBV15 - ATSRGGAYGYT
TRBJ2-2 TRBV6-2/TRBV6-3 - ASSYTDRVTGELF